The following is a TCR beta chain sequence with its context. The target antigen is unknown. This CDR3 is also generated by other DNA sequences in the sample. These data come from a study of shared clonotypes between healthy human individuals. Study background: Samples came from a couple of female and three male donors aged 18 to 49. Broader study findings: Among the subsets, naive ones generally showed larger estimated richness than memory ones.

The assay was immunoSEQ multiplex PCR, and TCRdb's table has in-frame clones only and misses some. The table has roughly 770,000 clones, 96% seen once. The CDR3 loop spans 12 amino acids. Trimming stripped 5 bases from V and 1 base from J, with 6 bases between. CDR1 is MNHEY and CDR2 is SMNVEV in the germline V gene (reference sequence). It was CD45RO-negative cells, positively selected for CCR7, that made up naive CD8 cells, with terminally differentiated effector memory CD45RA+ cells excluded. Healthy and HIV-negative, the adult donors had no recent acute infections or vaccinations. The sequenced material came from naive CD8+ T cells sorted from blood. V usage is TRBV27 and J usage is TRBJ2-7, with D hard to call. The source is a man aged 30 to 45 in good health. The CDR3 bases are TGTGCCAGCAGTCAGAGTTCCTACGAGCAGTACTTC. Its translation: CASSQSSYEQYF.